These 18 T cell receptor beta chains share one sample of origin, sequenced in a study of CD4 and CD8 cells across lung adenocarcinoma regions. Each CDR3 protein is one row after TCRdb ran MiXCR on the PCR reads. This table has 10,000 to 11,000 distinct CDR3 sequences, about 55% appearing once. The sample was CD4+ T cells from the center of a lung tumor. The source is a male donor with lung adenocarcinoma. The CD4 and CD8 labels of this study may be unreliable.

The genes are TRBV12-3 or TRBV12-4 and TRBJ2-1; maybe TRBD2 (7 bases). Deletions cut 4 bases from V and 10 bases from J, with 14 bases between. CDR3 length: 13 amino acids. The CDR3 DNA follows: TGTGCCAGCAGTTGGGGGGGGCGGGGCGAGCAGTTCTTC. It translates to CASSWGGRGEQFF.

This clonotype was seen only a few times. V usage is TRBV11-2 and J usage is TRBJ2-1, with 7 positions matching TRBD1. The assigned J gene may be wrong: the sequence end matches TRBJ2-5 better. Germline CDR1 reads SGHAT; CDR2 reads FQNNGV. CDR3 length: 13 residues. CDR3 amino acids: CASSTQGRETQYF. The CDR3 coding sequence is TGTGCCAGCAGCACACAGGGGCGGGAGACCCAGTACTTC.

This clonotype has just one count. The J gene is TRBJ2-2, the V gene TRBV6-1; D may be TRBD1 (6 bases). The J call is uncertain, as TRBJ2-3 better fits the DNA end. The CDR3 covers 15 residues. Germline assignment: CDR1 MNHNS and CDR2 SASEGT. CDR3 DNA: TGTGCCAGGGGCCCCAAGGACAGAAACACCGAGGCGCAGTATTTT. Protein sequence: CARGPKDRNTEAQYF.

This chain uses TRBV4-3 with TRBJ2-3; 8 bases are a match to TRBD1. The end of the DNA is better explained by TRBJ2-7, so the J call may be wrong. The CDR3 has 17 amino acids. The germline V gene has CDR1 LGHNA and CDR2 YSLEER. This chain's CDR3 is CASSQDNLRQGFGEQYF. Here the CDR3 DNA reads TGCGCCAGCAGCCAAGATAATCTTAGACAGGGGTTTGGCGAGCAGTACTTC.

This chain connects TRBV6-1 to TRBJ2-5; D uncertain. V dropped 8 bases and J dropped 1 base, with 5 bases sitting between them. The CDR3 is made up of 11 amino acids. Germline CDR1 and CDR2: MNHNS and SASEGT. This chain's CDR3 is CASGIQETQYF. The DNA for the CDR3 is TGTGCCAGCGGGATCCAAGAGACCCAGTACTTC.

The genes are TRBV6-1 and TRBJ2-5; D not resolved. CDR3 length equals 12 residues. Trimming removed 3 bases from V and 2 bases from J, with 4 bases in between. The V gene's germline CDR1 is MNHNS and CDR2 SASEGT. The CDR3 is CASSDQQETQYF. CDR3 nucleotides: TGTGCCAGCAGTGATCAGCAAGAGACCCAGTACTTC.

About this clonotype: One junction end does not reproduce the germline sequence, and a read error may be involved. The chain recombines TRBV12-3 or TRBV12-4 with TRBJ2-4; D gene uncertain. The CDR3 loop spans 15 amino acids. The DNA for the CDR3 is TGTGGCCGCGGTTCGGGTCTGTGCGCCAAAGACATGCAGTATTTC. This gives the protein CGRGSGLCAKDMQYF.

This clonotype was detected many times. The chain has TRBV7-2 and TRBJ1-1; tentatively, D is TRBD1 (6 bases). The CDR3 contains 15 residues. Trimming took 5 bases from V and 0 from J, leaving 13 bases between them. Germline lookup yields CDR1 SGHTA and CDR2 FQGNSA. The chain's CDR3 is CASSLRTVMNTEAFF. The DNA of the CDR3 is TGTGCCAGCAGCCTCCGGACAGTGATGAACACTGAAGCTTTCTTT. Combining the CDR3 with reference TRBV7-2 and TRBJ1-1 gives the whole variable domain GAGVSQSPSNKVTEKGKDVELRCDPISGHTALYWYRQSLGQGLEFLIYFQGNSAPDKSGLPSDRFSAERTGGSVSTLTIQRTQQEDSAVYLCASSLRTVMNTEAFFGQGTRLTVV.

This clonotype was observed a single time. Here the CDR3 reads CASRATGLAGQCSPETQYF. The CDR3 DNA is TGTGCCAGCAGAGCCACGGGGCTAGCGGGGCAGTGTAGCCCAGAGACGCAGTACTTC. This rearrangement joins TRBV27 to TRBJ2-3; 9 bases align to TRBD2. The last part of the DNA fits TRBJ2-7 better; the J call may be wrong. In germline, CDR1 is MNHEY, CDR2 SMNVEV (reference sequence). CDR3 length: 19 amino acids.

This clonotype is medium-sized (0.01 to 0.1%) within its sample. V gene TRBV7-2 combines with J gene TRBJ2-5, with D perhaps TRBD2 (5 bases). The CDR3 has 13 amino acids. Trimming left V 4 bases short and J 4 bases short, with 10 bases between. Germline V lookup: CDR1 SGHTA, CDR2 FQGNSA. The CDR3 DNA follows: TGTGCCAGCAGCTCCCGGACTGGAGAGACCCAGTACTTC. Encoded protein: CASSSRTGETQYF.

This clonotype is labeled medium-sized (0.01 to 0.1%). The chain joins TRBV6-1 to TRBJ1-1; 7 nucleotides match TRBD1. In germline, CDR1 is MNHNS, CDR2 SASEGT. J gave up 4 bases and V 2 bases, and 4 bases lay outside the gene matches. The CDR3 contains 14 residues. The CDR3 DNA follows: TGTGCCAGCAGTGAACGGGACAGACTCACTGAAGCTTTCTTT. Protein sequence: CASSERDRLTEAFF.

A single count supports this clonotype. V gene TRBV10-1 combines with J gene TRBJ2-5, with D perhaps given as TRBD1 or TRBD2 (5 bases each). Germline lookup yields CDR1 WNHNN and CDR2 SYGVQD (reference sequence). The CDR3 loop spans 14 amino acids. CDR3 protein: CARLGDRDQDIQYF. In DNA, the CDR3 is TGCGCGAGGCTCGGGGACCGTGACCAAGACATCCAGTACTTC.

This clonotype is medium-sized within its sample. The chain is built from TRBV6-1 and TRBJ2-7; TRBD2 agrees at 11 bases. Germline V CDR1 and CDR2: MNHNS, SASEGT. V dropped 0 bases and J dropped 2; count of bases not matched to a gene: 0. The CDR3 loop spans 15 amino acids. CDR3 sequence (DNA): TGTGCCAGCAGTGAAGCGACTAGCGGGGCCTACGAGCAGTACTTC. Translated: CASSEATSGAYEQYF.

The V call is TRBV10-3, the J call TRBJ2-5; 8 positions agree with TRBD2. Germline V gives CDR1 ENHRY, CDR2 SYGVKD. The CDR3 runs to 15 residues. V lost 3 bases and J lost 5; bases outside the gene matches: 8. The CDR3 loop reads CAISEIRGGSETQYF. The CDR3 DNA sequence: TGTGCCATCAGTGAAATACGGGGGGGCAGCGAGACCCAGTACTTC.

The J gene is TRBJ2-5, the V gene TRBV25-1, with 12 bases that match TRBD2. Germline CDR1 is MGHDK and CDR2 is SYGVNS. The CDR3 consists of 14 residues. V was clipped by 8 bases and J by 2 bases; unmatched bases: 3. The CDR3 sequence: CASGLAGRQETQYF. In DNA form, the CDR3 reads TGTGCCAGCGGACTAGCGGGGAGACAAGAGACCCAGTACTTC.

This clonotype was seen only a few times. A much larger clone lies a single base off, so this may be a read error. The rearrangement uses TRBV27 and TRBJ2-1; D gene unclear. CDR3 length: 13 residues. Between the trimmed V and J ends, which lost 4 bases and 10 bases, there was a span of 14 bases. Per the germline V gene, CDR1 is MNHEY and CDR2 is SMNVEV (reference sequence). The CDR3 DNA reads as TGTGCCAGCAGTTATGGCGGCTTGCGCGAGCAGTTCTTC. Encoded protein: CASSYGGLREQFF.

Only a few counts were recorded for this clonotype. Just one base apart from a much larger clone, this may be a read error. V and J are TRBV7-2 and TRBJ2-3; D not resolved. Germline V CDR1 and CDR2: SGHTA, FQGNSA. This CDR3 spans 12 amino acids. CDR3: CVSSLLTDTQYF. Here the CDR3 DNA reads TGTGTCAGCAGCTTACTCACAGATACGCAGTATTTT. The full variable domain, with the rest looked up from reference TRBV7-2 and TRBJ2-3, is GAGVSQSPSNKVTEKGKDVELRCDPISGHTALYWYRQSLGQGLEFLIYFQGNSAPDKSGLPSDRFSAERTGGSVSTLTIQRTQQEDSAVYLCVSSLLTDTQYFGPGTRLTVL.

The V and J genes are TRBV27 and TRBJ2-5, with 7 bases identical to TRBD1. V gave up 8 bases and J gave up 2 bases; unmatched junction bases: 2. The CDR3 is made up of 12 amino acids. In germline, CDR1 is MNHEY, CDR2 SMNVEV (reference sequence). For the CDR3, the DNA is TGTGCCAGCTGGGACAGACAAGAGACCCAGTACTTC. Protein sequence: CASWDRQETQYF.